The 28 T cell receptor beta chains below all came from one sample that was sequenced in a study of cytomegalovirus exposure and HLA in healthy donors (dated by TCRdb to 2016 to 2017). Library construction relied on the immunoSEQ multiplex PCR assay. For the multiplex PCR, a mixture combining 60 forward primers for TCR Vbeta segments and 13 reverse primers for TCR Jbeta segments was used. Here the immuneACCESS table is served through TCRdb, limited to in-frame sequences with V and J called. Missing clones are a known gap in these copies; in checked studies unresolved V genes cover under half, and the rest lacks a known reason. This sample gives over 200,000 clones in total; 85% to 90% of them show up just once. Clones ranked in the top ten supply 1% to 1.5% of the sample. Sequencing used PBMCs. Receptors were obtained from a human donor in good health.

This chain uses TRBV19 with TRBJ1-1; tentatively, D is TRBD1 (6 bases). Looked up from germline, CDR1 is LNHDA and CDR2 is SQIVND (reference sequence). The V gene lost 3 bases and the J gene lost 5 bases, with 25 bases spanning the gap. The length of the CDR3 is 18 residues. The CDR3 spells CASSIRPMEREGGTEAFF. CDR3 DNA sequence: TGTGCCAGTAGTATTAGGCCGATGGAACGGGAGGGGGGGACTGAAGCTTTCTTT.

The chain has TRBV2 and TRBJ1-3, with D hard to call. Germline loops: CDR1 SNHLY, CDR2 FYNNEI. The V gene lost 6 bases and the J gene lost 0 bases, with 3 bases spanning the gap. This CDR3 region has 12 residues. The CDR3 DNA is TGTGCCAGCAGCTACTCTGGAAACACCATATATTTT. Protein product: CASSYSGNTIYF.

The V call is TRBV5-1, the J call TRBJ2-2; no definite D call. The ends were cut back, 4 bases at V and 1 base at J, with 11 bases in the middle. Germline V CDR1 and CDR2: SGHRS, YFSETQ. The CDR3 is 15 amino acids. The CDR3 spells CASSRRLENTGELFF. As DNA, the CDR3 is TGCGCCAGCAGCCGCCGGCTAGAGAACACCGGGGAGCTGTTTTTT.

This clone has just a few counts. This chain links TRBV5-1 with TRBJ1-5; 11 positions agree with TRBD1. With V trimmed by 4 bases and J by 7 bases, 10 bases remained unmatched. CDR1 and CDR2 from the germline V gene are SGHRS and YFSETQ. The CDR3 is 16 amino acids. The DNA for the CDR3 is TGCGCCAGCAGCCTCGGGACAGGGGGAAGAGAGCAGCCCCAGCATTTT. Amino acids: CASSLGTGGREQPQHF. The full variable domain, its missing parts supplied by reference TRBV5-1 and TRBJ1-5, is KAGVTQTPRYLIKTRGQQVTLSCSPISGHRSVSWYQQTPGQGLQFLFEYFSETQRNKGNFPGRFSGRQFSNSRSEMNVSTLELGDSALYLCASSLGTGGREQPQHFGDGTRLSIL.

The J gene is TRBJ2-7, the V gene TRBV27, with TRBD2 matching 10 bases. The CDR3 consists of 13 residues. V lost 5 bases and J lost 5; bases outside the gene matches: 3. CDR1 is MNHEY and CDR2 is SMNVEV in the germline V gene (reference sequence). The CDR3 spells CASSASGRDEQYF. In DNA form, the CDR3 reads TGTGCCAGCAGTGCCAGCGGGAGGGACGAGCAGTACTTC.

Concerning this clone: Distinct nucleotide sequences in the sample also encode this CDR3. The rearrangement links TRBV18 to TRBJ2-1; D uncertain. This CDR3 is built from 14 residues. Per germline, CDR1 KGHSH and CDR2 LQKENI. V was clipped by 0 bases and J by 3 bases, with 6 bases between them. CDR3 loop: CASSPPPDYNEQFF. DNA of the CDR3: TGTGCCAGCTCACCACCGCCAGACTACAATGAGCAGTTCTTC.

The V call is TRBV6-5, the J call TRBJ1-1, with 7 bases identical to TRBD1. The trim removed 6 bases at V and 3 bases at J, leaving 10 bases unmatched. Germline CDR1 and CDR2: MNHEY and SVGAGI. The CDR3 totals 15 residues. The CDR3 is CASSRGRRQDTEAFF. CDR3 DNA sequence: TGTGCCAGCAGCAGGGGGAGGAGACAGGACACTGAAGCTTTCTTT.

This clone came up once. The chain carries TRBV11-2 and TRBJ2-7; 12 nucleotides align to TRBD2. CDR3 length: 17 residues. J lost 9 bases, V lost 0 bases, and 12 bases had no gene match. Looked up from germline, CDR1 is SGHAT and CDR2 is FQNNGV. In DNA form, the CDR3 reads TGTGCCAGCAGCTTAGATCGGGGTTCGGGACTAGCGGGCGGGCAGTACTTC. Translation: CASSLDRGSGLAGGQYF.

The gene calls are TRBV5-8 and TRBJ1-2; D remains unclear. The CDR3 loop spans 15 amino acids. Trimming removed 3 bases from V and 2 bases from J, with 14 bases in between. CDR1 is SGHTS and CDR2 is YDEGEE in the germline V gene. Here the CDR3 reads CASSSQANLNYGYTF. CDR3 nucleotides: TGTGCCAGCAGCTCGCAAGCCAACCTGAACTATGGCTACACCTTC.

This clone was seen once. The rearrangement uses TRBV29-1 and TRBJ2-2; weak D call: TRBD1 (6 bases). The CDR3 length is 14 residues. The ends were cut back, 3 bases at V and 5 bases at J, with 13 bases in the middle. CDR1 and CDR2 from the germline V gene are SQVTM and ANQGSEA. CDR3 in amino acids: CSVDGQGQTGELFF. The CDR3 coding sequence is TGCAGCGTTGATGGCCAGGGGCAGACCGGGGAGCTGTTTTTT.

The V and J genes are TRBV7-2 and TRBJ2-1; D not certain. CDR1 and CDR2 (germline): SGHTA, FQGNSA. The CDR3 has 16 residues. Trimming pared 7 bases from V and 9 bases from J, leaving 25 bases between. The CDR3 here is CASTTGSASTRGEQFF. In DNA, the CDR3 is TGTGCCAGCACCACCGGATCGGCATCTACACGAGGTGAGCAGTTCTTC.

V gene TRBV19 combines with J gene TRBJ1-4, with a possible D match to TRBD1 (5 bases). CDR1 and CDR2 from the germline V gene are LNHDA and SQIVND (reference sequence). This CDR3 is 16 amino acids long. Trimming took off 3 bases at V and 7 bases at J, with 18 bases between the two ends. DNA of the CDR3: TGTGCCAGTAGTATTCGCGGGGGGTCTCTTATTGAAAAACTGTTTTTT. Amino acids: CASSIRGGSLIEKLFF.

The CDR3 protein is CASQGMLSNYGYTF. Here the CDR3 DNA reads TGTGCCAGCCAGGGAATGTTAAGTAACTATGGCTACACCTTC. The chain recombines TRBV28 with TRBJ1-2, with D possibly TRBD1 on 5 matching bases. The CDR3 sequence is 14 residues long. Between the trimmed V and J ends, which lost 8 bases and 1 base, there was a span of 14 bases. Germline CDR1 reads MDHEN; CDR2 reads SYDVKM.

The chain recombines TRBV5-1 with TRBJ1-2; TRBD1 matches at 7 bases. In germline, CDR1 is SGHRS, CDR2 YFSETQ. The V gene end was trimmed by 3 bases and the J gene end by 4 bases; junction bases not matched to a gene: 12. The CDR3 extends over 16 amino acids. CDR3 sequence reads: CASSWGGDSRVYGYTF. In DNA form, the CDR3 reads TGCGCCAGCAGCTGGGGCGGGGACAGCCGTGTCTATGGCTACACCTTC. The full variable domain, in which reference TRBV5-1 and TRBJ1-2 provide the parts outside the CDR3, is KAGVTQTPRYLIKTRGQQVTLSCSPISGHRSVSWYQQTPGQGLQFLFEYFSETQRNKGNFPGRFSGRQFSNSRSEMNVSTLELGDSALYLCASSWGGDSRVYGYTFGSGTRLTVV.

The rearrangement uses TRBV10-1 and TRBJ1-2; 7 bases agree with TRBD1. The CDR3 length is 13 residues. After removal of 5 bases from V and 5 bases from J, the junction contained 5 bases not matched to a gene. Germline CDR1 reads WNHNN; CDR2 reads SYGVQD (reference sequence). CDR3 DNA sequence: TGCGCCAGCAGTAGGGACAGATTTTATGGCTACACCTTC. The encoded protein is CASSRDRFYGYTF.

In its sample, this clone was seen a few times. An end of the junction differs from the germline gene, which may be a read error. The chain has TRBV5-3 and TRBJ2-7; 8 nucleotides align to TRBD1. TRBV5-3 falls under the ORF class, with uncertain function. The CDR3 length is 14 residues. CDR3 DNA: TGTGCCAGCAGCTTTGGGACAGGTAACCACGAGCAGTACTTC. It is translated as CASSFGTGNHEQYF.

This clone was detected only once. V and J are TRBV9 and TRBJ2-5; 7 bases are a match to TRBD2. CDR3 size: 17 residues. Per germline, CDR1 SGDLS and CDR2 YYNGEE. J lost 1 base, V lost 0 bases, and 9 bases had no gene match. The CDR3 is CASSVATGGTTQETQYF. The CDR3 nucleotides read TGTGCCAGCAGCGTAGCTACGGGCGGGACTACCCAAGAGACCCAGTACTTC. The full variable domain, in which reference TRBV9 and TRBJ2-5 provide the parts outside the CDR3, is DSGVTQTPKHLITATGQRVTLRCSPRSGDLSVYWYQQSLDQGLQFLIQYYNGEERAKGNILERFSAQQFPDLHSELNLSSLELGDSALYFCASSVATGGTTQETQYFGPGTRLLVL.

This chain connects TRBV7-6 to TRBJ2-3; 10 bases fit TRBD2. Germline V gene data show CDR1 as SGHVS and CDR2 as FNYEAQ. Losses at the gene ends were 4 bases for V and 3 bases for J; bases not matched to a gene: 4. The CDR3 is made up of 15 amino acids. This CDR3 reads CASSSRAGGTDTQYF. The CDR3 DNA follows: TGTGCCAGCAGCTCCCGAGCGGGAGGGACAGATACGCAGTATTTT.

V and J are TRBV12-1 and TRBJ2-1; the D call of TRBD2 is as the table states it, not checked on the DNA. TRBV12-1 is assigned pseudogene status. This CDR3 spans 16 amino acids. This CDR3 reads CASSSERERTYNEQFF. The DNA of the CDR3 is TGTGCCAGCAGTTCGGAGCGGGAGAGAACCTACAATGAGCAGTTCTTC.

V is TRBV5-5 and J is TRBJ2-4, with D possibly being TRBD1 (6 bases). CDR1 and CDR2 from the germline V gene are SGHKS and YYEKEE (reference sequence). V was clipped by 4 bases and J by 0 bases, with 8 bases between them. This CDR3 has 14 amino acids. For the CDR3, the DNA is TGTGCCAGCAGCGCGGACAGAGCCAAAAACATTCAGTACTTC. Protein sequence: CASSADRAKNIQYF.

This clone was seen only a few times. Distinct nucleotide sequences in the sample also encode this CDR3. The CDR3: CASSLADRATETQYF. DNA for the CDR3: TGTGCCAGCAGCTTAGCTGACAGGGCAACGGAGACCCAGTACTTC. J is TRBJ2-5 and V is TRBV7-9, with 7 bases matching TRBD1. The CDR3 consists of 15 residues. Germline values: CDR1 SEHNR, CDR2 FQNEAQ (reference sequence). Unmatched junction bases numbered 6, after V lost 0 bases and J lost 5 bases.

The chain carries TRBV9 and TRBJ2-2, with 13 bases that match TRBD2. Germline values: CDR1 SGDLS, CDR2 YYNGEE. The V segment lost 3 bases and the J segment 9 bases; nucleotides outside the gene matches: 5. The CDR3 contains 15 residues. CDR3 sequence reads: CASSAGLAGSWELFF. DNA of the CDR3: TGTGCCAGCAGCGCGGGACTAGCGGGATCGTGGGAGCTGTTTTTT. Based on the CDR3 plus reference TRBV9 and TRBJ2-2, the full variable domain is DSGVTQTPKHLITATGQRVTLRCSPRSGDLSVYWYQQSLDQGLQFLIQYYNGEERAKGNILERFSAQQFPDLHSELNLSSLELGDSALYFCASSAGLAGSWELFFGEGSRLTVL.

The chain carries TRBV7-8 and TRBJ2-6, with 11 bases fitting TRBD1. This CDR3 region has 18 residues. V dropped 4 bases and J dropped 2; count of bases not matched to a gene: 7. CDR1 SGHVS and CDR2 FQNEAQ come from the germline V gene. CDR3 sequence (DNA): TGTGCCAGCAGCTCTCACACGGGACAGGGGGCTGGGGCCAACGTCCTGACTTTC. Its translation: CASSSHTGQGAGANVLTF.

This clone was detected once. This chain connects TRBV27 to TRBJ1-6, with D perhaps matching TRBD1 (5 bases). There are 15 residues in the CDR3. Between the trimmed V and J ends, which lost 3 bases and 4 bases, there was a span of 10 bases. The germline V gene encodes CDR1 MNHEY and CDR2 SMNVEV (reference sequence). The CDR3 DNA reads as TGTGCCAGCAGTTTGACAGCCACTTATAATTCACCCCTCCACTTT. Protein sequence: CASSLTATYNSPLHF.

The genes are TRBV25-1 and TRBJ1-4; TRBD1 agrees at 7 bases. J was trimmed by 7 bases and V by 7 bases; bases with no gene match: 6. This CDR3 comprises 13 residues. The V gene's germline CDR1 is MGHDK and CDR2 SYGVNS. CDR3 sequence reads: CASTEQGSEKLFF. CDR3 in DNA: TGTGCCAGCACGGAACAGGGGTCTGAAAAACTGTTTTTT.

The gene calls are TRBV6-5 and TRBJ2-2, with 14 bases aligning to TRBD2. This CDR3 contains 15 residues. The V and J ends lost 6 bases and 5 bases, in that order; junction bases with no gene match: 2. Germline V gene lookup returns CDR1 MNHEY and CDR2 SVGAGI. The CDR3 protein is CASSGLAGGTGELFF. In nucleotides, the CDR3 is TGTGCCAGCAGCGGACTAGCGGGAGGAACCGGGGAGCTGTTTTTT.

V usage is TRBV6-1 and J usage is TRBJ1-5; 8 nucleotides line up with TRBD1. With V trimmed by 6 bases and J by 4 bases, 5 bases remained unmatched. The CDR3 length is 14 residues. CDR1 and CDR2 from the germline V gene are MNHNS and SASEGT. The CDR3 bases are TGTGCCAGCAGCGGAAGGACAGGGAATCAGCCCCAGCATTTT. Translated, it gives CASSGRTGNQPQHF.

The chain uses TRBV11-1 and TRBJ2-1; a weak D match, TRBD1 (5 bases). V was clipped by 5 bases and J by 3 bases, with 11 bases between them. This CDR3 comprises 14 residues. From germline, CDR1 is SGHAT and CDR2 FQDESV (reference sequence). The CDR3 is CASSPHDSYNEQFF. CDR3 DNA sequence: TGTGCCAGCAGCCCTCATGACAGCTACAATGAGCAGTTCTTC.